This T cell receptor (beta chain) was captured by sequencing in a study of T cells after yellow fever vaccination. Study in general: Preparing low-cell-number fractions relied on SMART-Seq v4 Ultra Low Input.

General study points: A faster peak, day 5 versus 15, was reached by the weaker secondary response. High-abundance clonotypes from the bulk population could contaminate FACS-sorted repertoires.

This clonotype was seen repeatedly, ten times or more. Its antigen is not known. V was trimmed by 4 bases and J by 1 base, leaving 18 bases between them. This CDR3 has 17 residues. CDR1 and CDR2 (germline): MGHRA, YSYEKL. The TCR cDNA carried a universal primer site and UMIs from 5'RACE template switching. MiXCR was run by TCRdb on the 5' RACE reads, yielding one entry per CDR3 protein. The sample includes some 250,000 distinct CDR3 sequences, more than 3.5% of them seen just once. This chain links TRBV4-1 with TRBJ2-3, with D tentatively TRBD1 (6 bases). The sequencing here drew on PBMCs, taken 15 days after the yellow fever booster vaccination. The TCR originated in a man between 18 and 29 years old who received the YFV17D yellow fever vaccine. DNA of the CDR3: TGCGCCAGCAGCCGAAATCCGATTCAGGGGCGCACAGATACGCAGTATTTT. As protein: CASSRNPIQGRTDTQYF.